These T cell receptor beta chains were read from a single sample in a study of CD8 T cells in Susac syndrome. One entry per CDR3 protein, called by TCRdb with MiXCR from the immunoSEQ multiplex PCR reads. The sample carries around 200,000 distinct CDR3 sequences, 95% recorded once. Sequences were obtained from CD4+ T cells from PBMCs. Source of these receptors: a human donor with multiple sclerosis. Both conserved end residues are part of each CDR3. The D gene is left open where the match is weak. Where a row states a size, it is once, few, many or the class of an expanded clone; other rows omit it.

cdr3_aa | cdr3_nt | cdr3_length | j_call | d_call | clone_size | v_call
CASRTTGNEQFF | TGTGCCAGCAGAACCACAGGGAATGAGCAGTTCTTC | 12 | TRBJ2-1 | - | - | TRBV28
CSASSRVGFQPQHF | TGCAGTGCTAGTTCCAGGGTAGGCTTTCAGCCCCAGCATTTT | 14 | TRBJ1-5 | - | - | TRBV20-1
CASSFMGGFNTGELFF | TGCGCCAGCAGTTTCATGGGAGGCTTTAACACCGGGGAGCTGTTTTTT | 16 | TRBJ2-2 | - | - | TRBV27
CASSPRTGTGYTF | TGTGCCAGCTCACCACGGACAGGAACCGGCTACACCTTC | 13 | TRBJ1-2 | TRBD1 | once | TRBV18
CASSGRQNTGELFF | TGTGCCAGCAGTGGTCGACAGAACACCGGGGAGCTGTTTTTT | 14 | TRBJ2-2 | - | - | TRBV2
CASSPVRDRTDNEQFF | TGTGCCAGCAGCCCAGTCCGGGACAGGACCGACAATGAGCAGTTCTTC | 16 | TRBJ2-1 | TRBD1 | - | TRBV7-9
CASSPGLGPQETQYF | TGTGCCAGCAGCCCCGGACTTGGGCCTCAAGAGACCCAGTACTTC | 15 | TRBJ2-5 | - | - | TRBV7-9
CSASRVTGSEQFF | TGCAGTGCTAGCCGCGTCACAGGGAGTGAGCAGTTCTTC | 13 | TRBJ2-1 | - | - | TRBV20-1
CSAVPGTGKNTEAFF | TGCAGCGCCGTCCCCGGGACAGGGAAGAACACTGAAGCTTTCTTT | 15 | TRBJ1-1 | TRBD1 | - | TRBV29-1
CASSESGLDSYEQYF | TGTGCCAGCAGCGAGTCGGGACTAGACTCCTACGAGCAGTACTTC | 15 | TRBJ2-7 | TRBD2 | once | TRBV9
CASSLERNSPLHF | TGTGCCAGCAGTTTAGAGAGGAATTCACCCCTCCACTTT | 13 | TRBJ1-6 | - | - | TRBV27
CASSAGQGMPPVF | TGTGCCAGCAGCGCCGGACAGGGTATGCCGCCGGTCTTT | 13 | TRBJ1-1 | TRBD1 | - | TRBV13
CASSPDGQETQYF | TGTGCCAGCAGCCCGGATGGGCAAGAGACCCAGTACTTC | 13 | TRBJ2-5 | - | - | TRBV3-1
CAWSRQGAGTEAFF | TGTGCCTGGAGCCGACAGGGGGCAGGAACTGAAGCTTTCTTT | 14 | TRBJ1-1 | TRBD1 | - | TRBV30
CASSSLAGAGELFF | TGTGCCAGCAGTTCGCTAGCGGGGGCTGGGGAGCTGTTTTTT | 14 | TRBJ2-2 | TRBD2 | - | TRBV2
CASSQVFPPPDTQYF | TGTGCCAGCAGCCAAGTTTTCCCACCGCCAGATACGCAGTATTTT | 15 | TRBJ2-3 | - | - | TRBV14
CAWSPVETQYF | TGTGCCTGGAGTCCCGTTGAGACCCAGTACTTC | 11 | TRBJ2-5 | - | - | TRBV30
CASSPQGANTEAFF | TGTGCCAGCAGCCCACAGGGTGCTAACACTGAAGCTTTCTTT | 14 | TRBJ1-1 | - | - | TRBV3-1
CASSLSNQPQHF | TGTGCCAGCAGTTTGAGCAATCAGCCCCAGCATTTT | 12 | TRBJ1-5 | - | few | TRBV7-2
CSSDKMGYGYTF | TGCAGCAGTGACAAAATGGGATATGGCTACACCTTC | 12 | TRBJ1-2 | - | - | TRBV29-1
CASTRGGRETQYF | TGTGCCAGCACCAGGGGGGGAAGGGAGACCCAGTACTTC | 13 | TRBJ2-5 | - | - | TRBV2
CASSPGNQAGTGELFF | TGTGCCAGCTCACCTGGGAACCAGGCTGGCACCGGGGAGCTGTTTTTT | 16 | TRBJ2-2 | - | - | TRBV18
CASSDPGGADTQYF | TGTGCCAGCAGTGACCCCGGGGGGGCAGATACGCAGTATTTT | 14 | TRBJ2-3 | TRBD2 | once | TRBV25-1
CSVDTGRETQYF | TGCAGCGTTGACACGGGAAGGGAGACCCAGTACTTC | 12 | TRBJ2-5 | - | once | TRBV29-1
CAWSFAGNTEAFF | TGTGCCTGGAGTTTCGCAGGCAACACTGAAGCTTTCTTT | 13 | TRBJ1-1 | - | - | TRBV30
CAAQAGGQETQYF | TGTGCCGCCCAAGCGGGGGGCCAAGAGACCCAGTACTTC | 13 | TRBJ2-5 | TRBD2 | - | TRBV10-3
CATSRDFVTQYF | TGTGCCACCAGCAGAGATTTCGTCACGCAGTATTTT | 12 | TRBJ2-3 | - | - | TRBV15
CASSMGGTEKLFF | TGTGCCAGCAGCATGGGAGGTACTGAAAAACTGTTTTTT | 13 | TRBJ1-4 | - | once | TRBV27
CASSQTGVGYTF | TGTGCCAGCAGCCAAACAGGGGTCGGCTACACCTTC | 12 | TRBJ1-2 | TRBD1 | - | TRBV3-1
CASSQAGTVGYTF | TGTGCCAGCAGCCAAGCCGGGACAGTCGGCTACACCTTC | 13 | TRBJ1-2 | TRBD1 | - | TRBV3-1
CASKQGTSGGSYNEQFF | TGTGCCAGTAAACAAGGGACTAGCGGGGGTTCCTACAATGAGCAGTTCTTC | 17 | TRBJ2-1 | TRBD2 | - | TRBV7-2
CSVETGRGQPQHF | TGCAGCGTTGAAACGGGGAGGGGGCAGCCCCAGCATTTT | 13 | TRBJ1-5 | - | - | TRBV29-1
CASSPITNEQFF | TGTGCCAGCAGCCCCATCACAAATGAGCAGTTCTTC | 12 | TRBJ2-1 | - | - | TRBV3-1
CASSTSGGALTQYF | TGTGCCAGCAGTACTAGCGGGGGTGCTTTAACCCAGTACTTC | 14 | TRBJ2-5 | TRBD2 | - | TRBV27
CSVRGDGYTF | TGCAGCGTCCGAGGTGATGGCTACACCTTC | 10 | TRBJ1-2 | - | - | TRBV29-1
CASSLGPIYEQYF | TGTGCCAGCAGCCTGGGACCCATCTACGAGCAGTACTTC | 13 | TRBJ2-7 | - | - | TRBV7-8
CSVAFGNTEAFF | TGCAGCGTTGCTTTCGGGAACACTGAAGCTTTCTTT | 12 | TRBJ1-1 | - | - | TRBV29-1
CASSVDRGRTEAFF | TGTGCCAGCAGCGTGGACAGGGGTCGCACTGAAGCTTTCTTT | 14 | TRBJ1-1 | TRBD1 | once | TRBV7-6
CASSSPGSGASPLHF | TGTGCCAGCAGCAGCCCAGGTTCGGGGGCCTCACCCCTCCACTTT | 15 | TRBJ1-6 | - | - | TRBV11-2
CASSSTPGGKGNQPQHF | TGTGCCAGCAGTTCGACTCCAGGGGGTAAGGGCAATCAGCCCCAGCATTTT | 17 | TRBJ1-5 | TRBD1 | - | TRBV6-5
CASSGGQGSLGSPLHF | TGTGCCAGTAGTGGAGGACAGGGCTCGCTTGGGTCACCCCTCCACTTT | 16 | TRBJ1-6 | TRBD1 | - | TRBV19
CASSPASGGNTDTQYF | TGCGCCAGCAGCCCGGCTAGCGGGGGGAACACAGATACGCAGTATTTT | 16 | TRBJ2-3 | TRBD2 | - | TRBV5-1
CSARSPGVSGESEAFF | TGCAGTGCTAGGTCCCCGGGGGTGTCGGGGGAATCTGAAGCTTTCTTT | 16 | TRBJ1-1 | - | - | TRBV20-1
CASWPSGGFPNEQFF | TGCGCCAGCTGGCCTAGCGGGGGGTTTCCCAATGAGCAGTTCTTC | 15 | TRBJ2-1 | TRBD2 | - | TRBV5-1
CASTLGQPNYGYTF | TGTGCCAGCACCCTCGGACAGCCTAACTATGGCTACACCTTC | 14 | TRBJ1-2 | - | - | TRBV5-6
CASILGQGSYNEQFF | TGCGCCAGCATTCTCGGACAGGGGTCTTACAATGAGCAGTTCTTC | 15 | TRBJ2-1 | TRBD1 | - | TRBV5-1
CASSLQQGGTEAFF | TGTGCCAGCAGCCTACAACAGGGGGGGACTGAAGCTTTCTTT | 14 | TRBJ1-1 | TRBD1 | - | TRBV7-3
CASSFRGSGGSYEQFF | TGTGCCAGCAGCTTCCGTGGTAGCGGGGGTAGTTATGAGCAGTTCTTC | 16 | TRBJ2-1 | TRBD2 | - | TRBV5-6
CSARDPAGYTDTQYF | TGCAGTGCTAGAGATCCAGCGGGGTACACAGATACGCAGTATTTT | 15 | TRBJ2-3 | TRBD2 | - | TRBV20-1
CASSFGSPEAFF | TGTGCCAGCAGTTTTGGAAGCCCTGAAGCTTTCTTT | 12 | TRBJ1-1 | - | - | TRBV12-3/TRBV12-4
CAWSPVYGYTF | TGTGCCTGGAGCCCTGTCTATGGCTACACCTTC | 11 | TRBJ1-2 | - | few | TRBV30